The following is a T cell receptor beta chain sequence with its context. This sample is part of a study of blood T cell repertoires in COVID-19. At the level of the study: Samples taken during acute and convalescent COVID-19 were collected in the United States, Italy and Spain. Sources were T cells, B-cell-depleted T cells, or PBMCs; the material itself was cDNA or gDNA.

In the original workflow: Amplification of reference gene primers provided the estimated nucleated cell counts. The method was immunoSEQ multiplex PCR; TCRdb's version includes in-frame clones alone and lacks a portion of them. The V and J calls and clone size are taken from that table; D and trimming were inferred from the DNA. In the table there are 150,000 to 170,000 clones, around 85% of which are singletons. The CDR3 has 13 residues. CDR1 is SGHDN, CDR2 FVKESK, per germline. V was trimmed by 1 base and J by 5 bases, leaving 8 bases between them. In Seattle, patients joined the study during active infection and were tracked longitudinally.

The sequenced sample was peripheral blood. The V gene is TRBV14, the J gene TRBJ1-2; D might be TRBD1 (5 bases). The sequence was collected from a man in his sixties with COVID-19, enrolled during active disease. CDR3 DNA: TGTGCCAGCAGCCAAGTAAAGGGGTATGGCTACACCTTC. Its translation is CASSQVKGYGYTF.